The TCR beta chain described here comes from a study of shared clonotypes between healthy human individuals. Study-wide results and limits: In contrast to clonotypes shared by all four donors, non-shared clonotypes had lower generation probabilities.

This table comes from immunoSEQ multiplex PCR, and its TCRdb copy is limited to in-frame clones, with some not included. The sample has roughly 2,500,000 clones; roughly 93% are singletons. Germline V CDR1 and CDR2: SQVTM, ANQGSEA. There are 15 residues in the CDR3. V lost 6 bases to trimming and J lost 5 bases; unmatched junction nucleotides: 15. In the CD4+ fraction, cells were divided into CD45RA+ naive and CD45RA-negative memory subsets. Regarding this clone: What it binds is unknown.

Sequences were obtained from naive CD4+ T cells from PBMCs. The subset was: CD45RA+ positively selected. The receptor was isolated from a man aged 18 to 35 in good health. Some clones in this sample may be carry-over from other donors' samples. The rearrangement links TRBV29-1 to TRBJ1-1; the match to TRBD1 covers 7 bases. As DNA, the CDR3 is TGCAGCGTCTCATACAGGGGAAGGGGGAAAACTGAAGCTTTCTTT. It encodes CSVSYRGRGKTEAFF.